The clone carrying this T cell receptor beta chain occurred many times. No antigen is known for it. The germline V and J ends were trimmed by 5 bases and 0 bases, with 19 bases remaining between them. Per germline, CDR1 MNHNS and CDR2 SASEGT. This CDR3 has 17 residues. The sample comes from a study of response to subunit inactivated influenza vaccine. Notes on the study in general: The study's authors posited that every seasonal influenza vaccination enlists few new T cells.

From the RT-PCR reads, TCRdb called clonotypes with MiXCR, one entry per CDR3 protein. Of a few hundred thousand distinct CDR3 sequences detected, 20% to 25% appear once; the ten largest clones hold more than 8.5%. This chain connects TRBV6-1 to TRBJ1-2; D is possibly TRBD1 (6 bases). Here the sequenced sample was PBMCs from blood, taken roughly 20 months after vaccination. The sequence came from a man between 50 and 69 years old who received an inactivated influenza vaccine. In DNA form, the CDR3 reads TGTGCCAGCAGTCGATCGGGACACGATCCAGCTAACTATGGCTACACCTTC. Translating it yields CASSRSGHDPANYGYTF.